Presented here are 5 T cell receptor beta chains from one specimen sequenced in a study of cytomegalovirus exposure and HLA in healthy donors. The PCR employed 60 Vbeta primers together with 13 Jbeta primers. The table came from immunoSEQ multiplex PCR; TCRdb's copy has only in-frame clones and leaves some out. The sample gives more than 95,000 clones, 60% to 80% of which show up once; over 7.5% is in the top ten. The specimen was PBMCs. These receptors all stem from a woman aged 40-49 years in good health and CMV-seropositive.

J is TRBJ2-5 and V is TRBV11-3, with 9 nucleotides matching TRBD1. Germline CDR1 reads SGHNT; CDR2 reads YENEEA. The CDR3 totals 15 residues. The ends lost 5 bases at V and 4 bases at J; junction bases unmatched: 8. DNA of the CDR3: TGTGCCAGCAGCACCCGGGACAGGGTTGGAGAGACCCAGTACTTC. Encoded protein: CASSTRDRVGETQYF. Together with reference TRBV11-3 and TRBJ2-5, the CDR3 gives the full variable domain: EAGVVQSPRYKIIEKKQPVAFWCNPISGHNTLYWYLQNLGQGPELLIRYENEEAVDDSQLPKDRFSAERLKGVDSTLKIQPAELGDSAVYLCASSTRDRVGETQYFGPGTRLLVL.

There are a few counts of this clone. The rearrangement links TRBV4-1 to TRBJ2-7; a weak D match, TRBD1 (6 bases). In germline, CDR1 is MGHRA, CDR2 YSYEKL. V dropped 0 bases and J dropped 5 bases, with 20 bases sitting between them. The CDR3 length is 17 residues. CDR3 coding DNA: TGCGCCAGCAGCCAAGAAACAACGGGACCAGGGGTCCACGAGCAGTACTTC. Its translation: CASSQETTGPGVHEQYF.

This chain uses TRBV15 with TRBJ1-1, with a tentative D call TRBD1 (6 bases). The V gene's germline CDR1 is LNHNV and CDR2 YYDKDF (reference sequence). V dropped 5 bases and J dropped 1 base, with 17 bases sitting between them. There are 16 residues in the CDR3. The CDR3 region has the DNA TGTGCCACCAGCCAAGCTCCGGGACAAGCGAACACTGAAGCTTTCTTT. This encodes CATSQAPGQANTEAFF. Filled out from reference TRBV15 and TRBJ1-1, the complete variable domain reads DAMVIQNPRYQVTQFGKPVTLSCSQTLNHNVMYWYQQKSSQAPKLLFHYYDKDFNNEADTPDNFQSRRPNTSFCFLDIRSPGLGDTAMYLCATSQAPGQANTEAFFGQGTRLTVV.

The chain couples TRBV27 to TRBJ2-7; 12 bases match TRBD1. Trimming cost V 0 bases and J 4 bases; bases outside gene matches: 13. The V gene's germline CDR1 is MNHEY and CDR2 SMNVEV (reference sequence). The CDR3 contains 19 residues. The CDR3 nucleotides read TGTGCCAGCAGTTTATCGAGCCAATGGCTGGGACAGGGGGCTTACGAGCAGTACTTC. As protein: CASSLSSQWLGQGAYEQYF.

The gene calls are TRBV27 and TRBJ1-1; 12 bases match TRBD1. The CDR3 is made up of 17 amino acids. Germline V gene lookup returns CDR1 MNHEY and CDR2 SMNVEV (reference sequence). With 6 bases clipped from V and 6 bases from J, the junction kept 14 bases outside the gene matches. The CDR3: CASSPTGTGGIGAEAFF. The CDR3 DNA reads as TGTGCCAGCAGCCCAACCGGGACAGGGGGCATTGGGGCTGAAGCTTTCTTT.